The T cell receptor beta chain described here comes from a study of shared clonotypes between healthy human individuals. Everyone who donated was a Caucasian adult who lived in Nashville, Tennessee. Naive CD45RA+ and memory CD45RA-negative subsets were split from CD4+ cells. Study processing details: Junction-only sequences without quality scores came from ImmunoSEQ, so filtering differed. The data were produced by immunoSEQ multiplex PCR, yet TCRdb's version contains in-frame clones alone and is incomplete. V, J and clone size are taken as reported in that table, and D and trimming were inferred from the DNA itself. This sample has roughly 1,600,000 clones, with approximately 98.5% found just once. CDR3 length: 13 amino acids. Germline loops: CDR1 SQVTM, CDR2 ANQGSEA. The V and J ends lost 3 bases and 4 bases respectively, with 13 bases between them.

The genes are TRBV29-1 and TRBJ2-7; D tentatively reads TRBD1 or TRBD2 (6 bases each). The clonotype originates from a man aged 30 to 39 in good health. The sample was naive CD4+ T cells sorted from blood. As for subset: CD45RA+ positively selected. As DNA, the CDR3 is TGCAGCGTTGACGACGGGGGCGGTTACGAGCAGTACTTC. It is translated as CSVDDGGGYEQYF.